Shown below are 21 T cell receptor beta chains from a single sample sequenced in a study of PD-1 blockade in classical Hodgkin lymphoma. Following autologous stem cell transplantation, relapse occurred in every patient, and exposure to brentuximab vedotin varied. Libraries were prepared by immunoSEQ multiplex PCR; TCRdb keeps only in-frame clonotypes and omits some of them. The table has over 85,000 clones, more than 80% seen once. The material sequenced was peripheral blood mononuclear cells (PBMCs), taken before the second cycle of nivolumab. Source of these receptors: a human donor with classical Hodgkin lymphoma.

This rearrangement joins TRBV19 to TRBJ1-1; no firm D call. With 7 bases removed from V and 2 bases from J, the gap between germline ends came to 8 bases. This CDR3 spans 12 amino acids. The germline CDR1 and CDR2 sequences are LNHDA and SQIVND (reference sequence). The CDR3 coding sequence is TGTGCCAGTAATAGCAAAAACACTGAAGCTTTCTTT. Translation gives CASNSKNTEAFF.

This clone has only a few counts. The chain combines TRBV19 with TRBJ2-3; 9 bases match TRBD1. The CDR3 has 15 residues. V trimming: 3 bases; J trimming: 5 bases; junction bases outside the gene matches: 6. Germline CDR1 and CDR2: LNHDA and SQIVND (reference sequence). The CDR3 sequence is CASSIGTGNGDTQYF. The DNA for the CDR3 is TGTGCCAGTAGTATTGGGACAGGGAATGGAGATACGCAGTATTTT.

This chain's CDR3 is CASSATPYEQYF. CDR3 nucleotide sequence: TGTGCCAGCAGTGCGACCCCCTACGAGCAGTACTTC. The rearrangement joins TRBV27 to TRBJ2-5, with unresolved D. The J call may be wrong; the DNA end is better matched by TRBJ2-7. The V gene's germline CDR1 is MNHEY and CDR2 SMNVEV (reference sequence). The CDR3 contains 12 residues.

This chain links TRBV14 with TRBJ1-3, with D maybe TRBD1 (6 bases). V was trimmed by 3 bases and J by 0 bases, leaving 18 bases between them. The germline gives CDR1 SGHDN, CDR2 FVKESK. The CDR3 sequence is 18 residues long. The CDR3 is CASSQGRNRDNSGNTIYF. The CDR3 DNA reads as TGTGCCAGCAGCCAGGGACGGAACAGGGATAACTCTGGAAACACCATATATTTT.

This sequence joins TRBV6-1 and TRBJ2-4; a possible D gene is TRBD1 (5 bases). The V gene lost 4 bases and the J gene lost 2 bases, with 9 bases spanning the gap. Germline assignment: CDR1 MNHNS and CDR2 SASEGT. The length of the CDR3 is 14 residues. The CDR3 loop reads CASSVRDSKNIQYF. Written as DNA, the CDR3 is TGTGCCAGCAGTGTCAGGGATTCCAAAAACATTCAGTACTTC.

This clone was observed a handful of times. V usage is TRBV10-3 and J usage is TRBJ2-2; the match to TRBD1 covers 8 bases. The CDR3 consists of 15 residues. V dropped 6 bases and J dropped 5; count of bases not matched to a gene: 8. The germline V gene has CDR1 ENHRY and CDR2 SYGVKD. CDR3: CAIRPGQGMTGELFF. The CDR3 nucleotides are TGTGCCATCAGACCAGGACAGGGAATGACCGGGGAGCTGTTTTTT.

The genes are TRBV10-3 and TRBJ1-1; 10 positions match TRBD1. Germline trimming cut 6 bases from V and 3 bases from J; bases unmatched to any gene: 1. The CDR3 runs to 13 residues. Germline CDR1 and CDR2: ENHRY and SYGVKD. In nucleotides, the CDR3 is TGTGCCATCAGCGGGACAGGGGACACTGAAGCTTTCTTT. This gives the protein CAISGTGDTEAFF.

This chain uses TRBV13 with TRBJ2-7; a possible D gene is TRBD1 (6 bases). The CDR3 has 14 residues. V shed 0 bases and J shed 6 bases, with 12 bases lying between them. From germline, CDR1 is PRHDT and CDR2 FYEKMQ (reference sequence). The CDR3 bases are TGTGCCAGCAGCTTAGGCAGGGGTGAAGCCGAGCAGTACTTC. Translated, it gives CASSLGRGEAEQYF.

The chain employs TRBV7-2 and TRBJ1-1, with D perhaps TRBD1 (5 bases). The germline V and J ends were trimmed by 5 bases and 1 base, with 11 bases remaining between them. The CDR3 has 14 residues. The germline CDR1 and CDR2 sequences are SGHTA and FQGNSA. CDR3 in DNA: TGTGCCAGCAGCCGAGGGACGGCGAACACTGAAGCTTTCTTT. It is translated as CASSRGTANTEAFF.

The V gene is TRBV7-2, the J gene TRBJ1-1, with D unresolved. Trimming took off 1 base at V and 6 bases at J, with 9 bases between the two ends. The CDR3 sequence is 13 residues long. Germline CDR1 is SGHTA and CDR2 is FQGNSA. The CDR3 reads CASSLGRGAEAFF. The CDR3, as DNA: TGTGCCAGCAGCTTAGGGCGTGGCGCTGAAGCTTTCTTT.

This sequence joins TRBV5-1 and TRBJ1-1, with TRBD1 identical over 7 bases. Germline-derived CDR1 and CDR2 are SGHRS and YFSETQ. Trimming cost V 4 bases and J 2 bases; bases outside gene matches: 14. CDR3 size: 17 residues. DNA of the CDR3: TGCGCCAGCAGCCCGACTGGGACAGCGAGCTTTAACACTGAAGCTTTCTTT. Encoded protein: CASSPTGTASFNTEAFF.

This chain joins TRBV10-3 and TRBJ2-5; D possibly matches TRBD1 or TRBD2 (5 bases each). Germline-derived CDR1 and CDR2 are ENHRY and SYGVKD. V lost 0 bases, J lost 5 bases, and 10 bases lay in between. This CDR3 has 14 amino acids. The CDR3 here is CAISESVGTETQYF. The CDR3 nucleotides are TGTGCCATCAGTGAGTCAGTAGGGACGGAGACCCAGTACTTC.

This rearrangement joins TRBV6-5 to TRBJ1-1; tentative D call: TRBD1 (6 bases). Per germline, CDR1 MNHEY and CDR2 SVGAGI. CDR3 size: 13 residues. V was pared by 7 bases and J by 3 bases, with 12 bases between. DNA of the CDR3: TGTGCCAGCACAACAGGGCCCGACACTGAAGCTTTCTTT. Its protein product is CASTTGPDTEAFF.

The chain couples TRBV5-1 to TRBJ2-3, with 9 bases fitting TRBD2. Germline-derived CDR1 and CDR2 are SGHRS and YFSETQ. The CDR3 contains 16 residues. V shed 4 bases and J 0 bases; nucleotides not matched to a gene: 6. The CDR3 reads CASSAYSGSSTDTQYF. The CDR3 DNA reads as TGCGCCAGCAGCGCCTATAGCGGGAGTAGCACAGATACGCAGTATTTT.

This chain links TRBV10-3 with TRBJ1-5; weak D call: TRBD1 (5 bases). The V gene lost 6 bases and the J gene lost 5 bases, with 11 bases spanning the gap. Germline values: CDR1 ENHRY, CDR2 SYGVKD. The CDR3 totals 13 residues. CDR3 bases: TGTGCCATCAGCCCACAGGAAGATCAGCCCCAGCATTTT. Protein sequence: CAISPQEDQPQHF.

V is TRBV7-2 and J is TRBJ2-5; D call uncertain. This CDR3 contains 13 residues. Trimming cost V 3 bases and J 3 bases, with 8 bases left between them. CDR1 and CDR2 (germline): SGHTA, FQGNSA. The CDR3 coding sequence is TGTGCCAGCAGCTTCGCCAGTAAAGAGACCCAGTACTTC. Amino acid sequence: CASSFASKETQYF.

The J gene is TRBJ1-3, the V gene TRBV30; no clear D gene. Germline loops: CDR1 GTSNPN, CDR2 SVGIG (reference sequence). This CDR3 is 14 amino acids long. V dropped 0 bases and J dropped 3 bases, with 9 bases sitting between them. Here the CDR3 reads CAWSVGSLGNTIYF. For the CDR3, the DNA is TGTGCCTGGAGTGTCGGCAGCCTTGGAAACACCATATATTTT.

V usage is TRBV14 and J usage is TRBJ2-7, with D uncertain. V lost 5 bases to trimming and J lost 1 base, with 12 bases between them. This CDR3 spans 14 amino acids. CDR1 SGHDN and CDR2 FVKESK come from the germline V gene. DNA of the CDR3: TGTGCCAGCAGCAAAGTCCAGTTTTCCTACGAGCAGTACTTC. Amino acids: CASSKVQFSYEQYF.

The chain has TRBV27 and TRBJ1-2, with a possible D match to TRBD1 (6 bases). Germline CDR1 MNHEY, CDR2 SMNVEV (reference sequence). The CDR3 consists of 13 residues. Trimming stripped 7 bases from V and 8 bases from J, with 17 bases between. The CDR3 sequence: CASKLVGDKGYTF. CDR3 bases: TGTGCCAGCAAACTGGTGGGGGACAAGGGCTACACCTTC.

The chain uses TRBV30 and TRBJ2-3; 10 bases align to TRBD2. Germline CDR1 GTSNPN, CDR2 SVGIG (reference sequence). This CDR3 is 16 amino acids long. V gave up 2 bases and J gave up 0 bases; unmatched junction bases: 5. As DNA, the CDR3 is TGTGCCTGGAGTCTAACACTAGCGGGGAGCACAGATACGCAGTATTTT. Translation gives CAWSLTLAGSTDTQYF.

This chain connects TRBV18 to TRBJ2-7, with 7 bases fitting TRBD1. The ends lost 2 bases at V and 4 bases at J; junction bases unmatched: 5. Germline loops: CDR1 KGHSH, CDR2 LQKENI. CDR3 length: 14 amino acids. The CDR3 spells CASSPGARGYEQYF. The DNA for the CDR3 is TGTGCCAGCTCACCAGGGGCCAGGGGGTACGAGCAGTACTTC.